The clone carrying this T cell receptor beta chain was counted a few times. This record belongs to a study of patients and donors after allogeneic stem cell transplantation. TCRdb processed the RT-PCR reads anew with MiXCR; each CDR3 protein has one entry. The sample shows around 90,000 distinct CDR3 sequences, about 48% of them seen only once. Between the trimmed V and J ends, which lost 6 bases and 7 bases, there was a span of 15 bases. CDR1 MNHEY and CDR2 SVGAGI come from the germline V gene. CDR3 size: 14 residues. This TCR derives from a human donor who was either an allogeneic HSCT recipient or a stem cell or donor lymphocyte infusion donor (not recorded which). It is not recorded whose cells these are; they may come from a transplant donor. The sequenced material came from blood, either unsorted or a sorted T cell fraction (not recorded which). This sequence joins TRBV6-5 and TRBJ1-4; maybe TRBD1 (6 bases). CDR3 loop: CASSTAGVGEKLFF. The CDR3 bases are TGTGCCAGCAGCACGGCAGGGGTGGGTGAAAAACTGTTTTTT.